Below are 26 T cell receptor beta chains sequenced from a single sample in a study of blood T cells in healthy people across ages. The use of a sample-barcoded 5' primer and a J-beta primer mix characterized a second PCR of 7 to 11 cycles. TCRdb re-called the 5' RACE reads with MiXCR, one entry per CDR3 protein. The data contain 700,000 to 800,000 distinct CDR3 sequences, 43% of them singletons. Sequencing was done on a sample of blood. These receptor sequences come from a woman aged 60-75 years in good health.

The CDR3 bases are TGCGCCAGCAGCTTAGATGGCGGGGTCGGGGTCGGCTACACCTTC. This codes for CASSLDGGVGVGYTF. V and J are TRBV5-1 and TRBJ1-2; D not certain. This CDR3 contains 15 residues. The V end was cut by 2 bases, the J end by 8 bases, with 19 bases between. Per germline, CDR1 SGHRS and CDR2 YFSETQ.

The chain is built from TRBV7-2 and TRBJ2-7; D is uncertain. CDR3 size: 14 residues. Germline V gene sequence: CDR1 SGHTA, CDR2 FQGNSA. V was clipped by 2 bases and J by 2 bases, with 10 bases between them. CDR3 bases: TGTGCCAGCAGCTTAAGGTCTACACCCTACGAGCAGTACTTC. This gives the protein CASSLRSTPYEQYF.

Many counts were recorded for this clonotype. The chain uses TRBV15 and TRBJ2-3; 8 bases agree with TRBD1. In germline, CDR1 is LNHNV, CDR2 YYDKDF (reference sequence). The trim removed 5 bases at V and 3 bases at J, leaving 10 bases unmatched. CDR3 length: 16 amino acids. This chain's CDR3 is CATSGRQGSVTDTQYF. CDR3 in DNA: TGTGCCACCAGCGGGCGACAGGGGTCTGTGACAGATACGCAGTATTTT.

The chain combines TRBV28 with TRBJ2-5; 8 nucleotides match TRBD1. Germline V lookup: CDR1 MDHEN, CDR2 SYDVKM. This CDR3 contains 14 residues. V gave up 8 bases and J gave up 5 bases; unmatched junction bases: 10. CDR3 in amino acids: CASQGWQGAETQYF. DNA for the CDR3: TGTGCCAGCCAGGGTTGGCAGGGGGCCGAGACCCAGTACTTC.

Turning to this clonotype: One base away lies a much larger clone, so this may be a sequencing read error. The J gene is TRBJ2-4, the V gene TRBV24-1; the D gene is possibly TRBD2 (5 bases). TRBJ2-5 matches the DNA end more closely, so the J call is doubtful. Germline assignment: CDR1 KGHDR and CDR2 SFDVKD. The CDR3 runs to 16 residues. CDR3 sequence: CATSDFFSAGQETQYF. The CDR3 nucleotides read TGTGCCACCAGTGATTTTTTCTCGGCGGGCCAAGAGACCCAGTACTTC.

This clonotype was counted many times. The V gene is TRBV29-1, the J gene TRBJ2-7, with D perhaps assigned TRBD1 or TRBD2 (6 bases each). Germline V gene sequence: CDR1 SQVTM, CDR2 ANQGSEA. The CDR3 loop spans 16 amino acids. V was trimmed by 6 bases and J by 0 bases, leaving 21 bases between them. The chain's CDR3 is CSVEGTGDTSSYEQYF. CDR3 bases: TGCAGCGTGGAGGGGACGGGGGACACGAGCTCCTACGAGCAGTACTTC.

This clonotype was seen at least ten times. The chain joins TRBV29-1 to TRBJ1-2; D is unclear. V was cut by 3 bases and J by 6 bases, with 5 bases left in between. The CDR3 loop spans 10 amino acids. Germline V gene lookup returns CDR1 SQVTM and CDR2 ANQGSEA. Here the CDR3 DNA reads TGCAGCGTTGATGGGAATGGCTACACCTTC. Protein sequence: CSVDGNGYTF.

This clonotype appeared a few times. CDR3 bases: TGTGCCAGCAGCTTAGACGGGACTGCACAAGAGACCCAGTACTTC. Protein product: CASSLDGTAQETQYF. The V gene is TRBV7-9, the J gene TRBJ2-5; tentatively, D is TRBD2 (6 bases). V dropped 1 base and J dropped 2 bases, with 11 bases sitting between them. The CDR3 extends over 15 amino acids. Germline values: CDR1 SEHNR, CDR2 FQNEAQ (reference sequence).

A few counts support this clonotype. V and J are TRBV6-5 and TRBJ2-6; possible D gene TRBD1, 5 bases. CDR3 length equals 18 residues. The germline CDR1 and CDR2 sequences are MNHEY and SVGAGI. Trimming cost V 1 base and J 1 base, with 14 bases left between them. CDR3 protein: CASSYWKQAKSGANVLTF. In DNA form, the CDR3 reads TGTGCCAGCAGTTACTGGAAACAGGCAAAATCTGGGGCCAACGTCCTGACTTTC.

The CDR3, as DNA: TGCGCCAGCAGTGTTAGCGGGACGAACACCGGGGAGCTGTTTTTT. Translating gives CASSVSGTNTGELFF. This chain connects TRBV5-1 to TRBJ2-2; 8 bases agree with TRBD2. The CDR3 length is 15 residues. Trimming removed 5 bases from V and 0 bases from J; junction bases left unmatched: 3. Germline CDR1 SGHRS, CDR2 YFSETQ.

This chain links TRBV5-1 with TRBJ1-1, with D perhaps matching TRBD1 (5 bases). CDR3 length: 14 amino acids. The V gene's germline CDR1 is SGHRS and CDR2 YFSETQ. V lost 4 bases and J 6 bases, leaving 16 bases between the germline ends. The CDR3 DNA follows: TGCGCCAGCAGCCTGGGGCAGGGAGGGTCTGAAGCTTTCTTT. Protein sequence: CASSLGQGGSEAFF.

The chain links TRBV4-3 to TRBJ2-3, with 12 bases that match TRBD1. Trimming removed 0 bases from V and 13 bases from J; junction bases left unmatched: 5. Germline loops: CDR1 LGHNA, CDR2 YSLEER. The CDR3 runs 14 residues. As DNA, the CDR3 is TGCGCCAGCAGCCAAGATGGGGACAGGGGGCCCAAGTATTTT. Protein product: CASSQDGDRGPKYF.

The chain recombines TRBV4-2 with TRBJ2-3; 7 nucleotides line up with TRBD2. The CDR3 extends over 15 amino acids. The trim removed 1 base at V and 4 bases at J, leaving 5 bases unmatched. Germline lookup yields CDR1 LGHNA and CDR2 YNFKEQ. For the CDR3, the DNA is TGTGCCAGCAGCCAAGGGGGGGGGGAGGCAGATACGCAGTATTTT. Translation: CASSQGGGEADTQYF.

The chain joins TRBV20-1 to TRBJ1-1; the D gene is possibly TRBD1 (5 bases). CDR3 size: 15 residues. Germline V gives CDR1 DFQATT, CDR2 SNEGSKA (reference sequence). Between the trimmed V and J ends, which lost 4 bases and 4 bases, there was a span of 19 bases. Written as DNA, the CDR3 is TGCAGTGCTACCAAAGGGAAGGGGTTAAGCACTGAAGCTTTCTTT. It is translated as CSATKGKGLSTEAFF.

This rearrangement joins TRBV12-3 or TRBV12-4 to TRBJ2-2, with a weak D call TRBD1 (5 bases). Trimming stripped 5 bases from V and 8 bases from J, with 12 bases between. CDR3 length equals 13 residues. CDR3 in DNA: TGTGCCAGCAGTCGAGGCAGGGTAGGGGAGCTGTTTTTT. Translation gives CASSRGRVGELFF.

This clonotype was counted a few times. The CDR3 DNA sequence: TGCAGTGCTAGCGGCGGGGGGAGAGGGGATACGCAGTATTTT. Its translation: CSASGGGRGDTQYF. The chain is built from TRBV20-1 and TRBJ2-3, with 8 nucleotides matching TRBD2. CDR3 length: 14 amino acids. J gave up 6 bases and V 3 bases, and 8 bases lay outside the gene matches. Germline CDR1 is DFQATT and CDR2 is SNEGSKA (reference sequence).

The rearrangement joins TRBV3-1 to TRBJ2-2; the D gene is possibly TRBD2 (5 bases). Trimming took 0 bases from V and 1 from J, leaving 12 bases between them. Germline V gene data show CDR1 as LGHDT and CDR2 as YNNKEL (reference sequence). The CDR3 runs 17 residues. CDR3 region: CASSQDASRRNTGELFF. The DNA for the CDR3 is TGTGCCAGCAGCCAAGATGCTAGCAGACGGAACACCGGGGAGCTGTTTTTT.

The chain recombines TRBV25-1 with TRBJ2-5; weak D call: TRBD2 (5 bases). Trimming pared 4 bases from V and 7 bases from J, leaving 13 bases between. CDR3 length: 13 amino acids. The germline V gene encodes CDR1 MGHDK and CDR2 SYGVNS. This chain's CDR3 is CASSAGSRGTQYF. CDR3 DNA sequence: TGTGCCAGCAGTGCGGGGAGTCGTGGGACCCAGTACTTC.

This clonotype was detected only a few times. V gene TRBV12-3 or TRBV12-4 combines with J gene TRBJ2-7; 7 nucleotides line up with TRBD1. The ends lost 2 bases at V and 6 bases at J; junction bases unmatched: 7. The CDR3 consists of 14 residues. CDR3 residues: CASSLRDRPTEQYF. CDR3 bases: TGTGCCAGCAGTTTAAGGGACAGACCCACCGAGCAGTACTTC.

Concerning this clonotype: One junction end disagrees with the germline gene, perhaps due to a read error. J is TRBJ2-3 and V is TRBV2; 10 bases line up with TRBD2. The V gene's germline CDR1 is SNHLY and CDR2 FYNNEI. The length of the CDR3 is 14 residues. CDR3 coding DNA: TGTGCCAGGTCGGGACTAGCGAGCACAGATACGCCGTATTTT. Protein: CARSGLASTDTPYF.

Details on this clonotype: Sequence at one end of the junction differs from germline and may be a read error. The V call is TRBV25-1, the J call TRBJ2-3; D gene unclear. Germline lookup yields CDR1 MGHDK and CDR2 SYGVNS. CDR3 length: 12 residues. The CDR3 bases are TGTGCCAGCAGGGAATATATAGATACGCAGTATTTT. It codes for CASREYIDTQYF. The variable domain in full, completed from reference TRBV25-1 and TRBJ2-3, reads EADIYQTPRYLVIGTGKKITLECSQTMGHDKMYWYQQDPGMELHLIHYSYGVNSTEKGDLSSESTVSRIRTEHFPLTLESARPSHTSQYLCASREYIDTQYFGPGTRLTVL.

This clonotype showed up many times. The rearrangement links TRBV4-3 to TRBJ2-7, with 10 nucleotides matching TRBD2. The CDR3 totals 16 residues. Germline CDR1 reads LGHNA; CDR2 reads YSLEER. J lost 2 bases, V lost 1 base, and 5 bases had no gene match. CDR3 loop: CASSQGAGGLTYEQYF. DNA for the CDR3: TGCGCCAGCAGCCAAGGAGCGGGAGGGTTGACCTACGAGCAGTACTTC.

The chain joins TRBV7-2 to TRBJ2-7, with D possibly being TRBD1 (5 bases). The CDR3 is 18 amino acids. The germline V and J ends were trimmed by 5 bases and 3 bases, with 26 bases remaining between them. Per the germline V gene, CDR1 is SGHTA and CDR2 is FQGNSA. CDR3 DNA sequence: TGTGCCAGCAGCCGCGTCCAGGGTGCTGGCGGAGCACTCTACGAGCAGTACTTC. It is translated as CASSRVQGAGGALYEQYF.

This chain joins TRBV20-1 and TRBJ2-3; D possibly corresponds to TRBD2 (7 bases). The V gene lost 5 bases and the J gene lost 1 base, with 16 bases spanning the gap. The germline CDR1 and CDR2 sequences are DFQATT and SNEGSKA (reference sequence). The CDR3 consists of 15 residues. The CDR3: CSAQGGEARTDTQYF. The CDR3 DNA reads TGCAGTGCTCAAGGGGGGGAGGCCCGCACAGATACGCAGTATTTT.

The V call is TRBV2, the J call TRBJ2-1, with 14 positions matching TRBD2. With 10 bases clipped from V and 4 bases from J, the junction kept 9 bases outside the gene matches. This CDR3 region has 16 residues. Germline V gene sequence: CDR1 SNHLY, CDR2 FYNNEI. Here the CDR3 reads CATSGLAGGPYNEQFF. The CDR3 DNA reads as TGTGCCACCTCTGGACTAGCGGGGGGTCCGTACAATGAGCAGTTCTTC.

This clonotype was picked up a small number of times. V gene TRBV29-1 combines with J gene TRBJ2-5; maybe TRBD1 (5 bases). Between the trimmed V and J ends, which lost 7 bases and 4 bases, there was a span of 16 bases. Germline V CDR1 and CDR2: SQVTM, ANQGSEA. The CDR3 has 13 residues. CDR3 sequence reads: CSALLGVGETQYF. CDR3 in DNA: TGCAGCGCCCTCCTAGGGGTCGGAGAGACCCAGTACTTC.